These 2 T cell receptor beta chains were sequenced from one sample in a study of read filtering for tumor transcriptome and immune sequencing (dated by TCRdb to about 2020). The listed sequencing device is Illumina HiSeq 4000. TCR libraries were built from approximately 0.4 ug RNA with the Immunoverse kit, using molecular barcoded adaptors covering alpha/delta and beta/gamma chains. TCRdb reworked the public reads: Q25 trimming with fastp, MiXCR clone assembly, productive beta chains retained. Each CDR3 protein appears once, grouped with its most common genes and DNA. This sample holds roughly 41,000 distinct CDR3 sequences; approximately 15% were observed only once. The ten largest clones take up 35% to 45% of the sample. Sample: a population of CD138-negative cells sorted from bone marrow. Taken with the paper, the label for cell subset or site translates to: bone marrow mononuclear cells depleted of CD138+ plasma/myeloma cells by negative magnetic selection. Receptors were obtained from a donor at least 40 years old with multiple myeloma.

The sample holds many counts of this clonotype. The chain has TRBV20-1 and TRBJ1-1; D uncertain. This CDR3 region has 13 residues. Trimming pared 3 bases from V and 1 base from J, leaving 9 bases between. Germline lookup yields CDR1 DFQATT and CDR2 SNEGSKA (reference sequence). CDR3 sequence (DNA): TGCAGTGCTAGCGATGGAACGAACACTGAAGCTTTCTTT. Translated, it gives CSASDGTNTEAFF.

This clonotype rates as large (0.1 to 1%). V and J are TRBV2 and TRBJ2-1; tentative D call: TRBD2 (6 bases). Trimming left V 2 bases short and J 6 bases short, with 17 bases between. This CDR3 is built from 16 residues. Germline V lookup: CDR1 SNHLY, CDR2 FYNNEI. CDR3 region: CASSESLLALGNEQFF. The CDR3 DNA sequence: TGTGCCAGCAGTGAATCGTTACTAGCCTTAGGCAATGAGCAGTTCTTC.